This T cell receptor beta chain originates from a study of vaccination and CD4 T cells after COVID-19. Turning to the study itself: Control cultures received a CEFX pool, an HIV-1 Nef pool, or no peptide.

To note about this clonotype: What it recognizes is unknown.

Indicated treatment: approximately 10-day PBMC culture with coronavirus spike peptide pools or control peptides (ViraFEST assay). With the Oncomine TCR Beta short-read assay, DNA from cultured CD4+ T cells was sequenced. Genomic DNA was isolated from cultured CD4+ T cells. Using its own MiXCR run on the PCR reads, TCRdb lists one record per CDR3 protein. Here the sample spans 10,000 to 11,000 distinct CDR3 sequences, roughly 60% being singletons. The study, taken as a whole, reports: Rising from around 20 to 38, the median of SARS-CoV-2-reactive clonotypes did not change significantly.

Germline V CDR1 and CDR2: MRHNA, SNTAGT. Trimming removed 6 bases from V and 7 bases from J, with 18 bases in between. CDR3 length equals 14 residues. The specimen was CD4+ T cells from blood, cultured in vitro. This rearrangement joins TRBV6-4 to TRBJ1-2; D possibly corresponds to TRBD1 (5 bases). The receptor comes from a human donor who had recovered from COVID-19. Here the CDR3 DNA reads TGTGCCAGCAGCCGGGCGGAGGGGATTGGTGGCTACACCTTC. It codes for CASSRAEGIGGYTF.